This T cell receptor beta chain was identified in a study of blood T cell repertoires in COVID-19. Study at large: Some COVID-19 samples were acute and others convalescent; all came from the United States, Italy and Spain. PBMCs, B-cell-depleted T cells, or T cells were the source of the cDNA or gDNA that made up the material.

Enrolled through a virtual design, the participants were between roughly 18 and 89 years of age and came from 24 US areas. Allocation to cohorts depended on clinical history reported by the participants. The data were produced by immunoSEQ multiplex PCR, yet TCRdb's version contains in-frame clones alone and is incomplete. Among 250,000 to 300,000 clones, approximately 85% were seen once, and the ten largest hold around 1.8%. CDR3 length: 14 amino acids. Per the germline V gene, CDR1 is SQVTM and CDR2 is ANQGSEA. V lost 6 bases, J lost 8 bases, and 19 bases lay in between. Material: PBMCs or T cells enriched from blood (not recorded which). The sequence was obtained from a woman aged 45-65 years who had recovered from COVID-19. The chain employs TRBV29-1 and TRBJ1-4; D remains unclear. CDR3 residues: CSVSEAGVGEKLFF. Here the CDR3 DNA reads TGCAGCGTGTCGGAGGCCGGGGTGGGAGAAAAACTGTTTTTT.